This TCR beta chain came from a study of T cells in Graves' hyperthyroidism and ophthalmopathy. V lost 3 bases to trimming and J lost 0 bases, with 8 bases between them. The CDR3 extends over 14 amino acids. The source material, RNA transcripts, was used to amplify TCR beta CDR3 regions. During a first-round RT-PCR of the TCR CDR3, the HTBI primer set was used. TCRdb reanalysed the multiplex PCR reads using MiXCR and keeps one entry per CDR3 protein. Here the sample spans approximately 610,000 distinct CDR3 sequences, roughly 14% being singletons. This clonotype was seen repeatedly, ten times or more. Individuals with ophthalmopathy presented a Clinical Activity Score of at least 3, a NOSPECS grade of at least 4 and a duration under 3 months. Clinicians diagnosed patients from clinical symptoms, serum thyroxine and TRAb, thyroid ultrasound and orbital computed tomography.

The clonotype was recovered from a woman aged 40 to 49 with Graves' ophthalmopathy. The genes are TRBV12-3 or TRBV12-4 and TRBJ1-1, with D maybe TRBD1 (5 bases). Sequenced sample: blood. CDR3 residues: CASSLTAMNTEAFF. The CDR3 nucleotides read TGTGCCAGCAGTTTGACAGCCATGAACACTGAAGCTTTCTTT.